This TCR beta chain was identified in a study of sequential checkpoint blockade in melanoma. At the level of the study: Randomization was 1:1 between first-line nivolumab→ipilimumab and ipilimumab→nivolumab.

Trimming stripped 2 bases from V and 5 bases from J, with 17 bases between. The CDR3 sequence is 15 residues long. CDR1 and CDR2 (germline): SGHKS, YYEKEE (reference sequence). Libraries were prepared by immunoSEQ multiplex PCR; TCRdb keeps only in-frame clonotypes and omits some of them. There are about 9,100 clones in the sample; around 80% occur only once, and under 20% lies in the top ten. Treatment denoted: randomized to nivolumab then ipilimumab (arm A) or the reverse (arm B). Patients had received no earlier DNA-damaging chemotherapy. PBMC sorting kept live CD3+CD8+ cells without CD19 or CD56. This specimen consisted of CD8+ T cells sorted from blood (inferred from file names), obtained from a patient given nivolumab and ipilimumab in sequence. This receptor was identified in a human donor with melanoma. The chain recombines TRBV5-5 with TRBJ2-7; D might be TRBD1 (5 bases). CDR3 in amino acids: CASSLGEGESNEQYF. The CDR3 DNA is TGTGCCAGCAGCTTAGGTGAAGGGGAATCGAACGAGCAGTACTTC.